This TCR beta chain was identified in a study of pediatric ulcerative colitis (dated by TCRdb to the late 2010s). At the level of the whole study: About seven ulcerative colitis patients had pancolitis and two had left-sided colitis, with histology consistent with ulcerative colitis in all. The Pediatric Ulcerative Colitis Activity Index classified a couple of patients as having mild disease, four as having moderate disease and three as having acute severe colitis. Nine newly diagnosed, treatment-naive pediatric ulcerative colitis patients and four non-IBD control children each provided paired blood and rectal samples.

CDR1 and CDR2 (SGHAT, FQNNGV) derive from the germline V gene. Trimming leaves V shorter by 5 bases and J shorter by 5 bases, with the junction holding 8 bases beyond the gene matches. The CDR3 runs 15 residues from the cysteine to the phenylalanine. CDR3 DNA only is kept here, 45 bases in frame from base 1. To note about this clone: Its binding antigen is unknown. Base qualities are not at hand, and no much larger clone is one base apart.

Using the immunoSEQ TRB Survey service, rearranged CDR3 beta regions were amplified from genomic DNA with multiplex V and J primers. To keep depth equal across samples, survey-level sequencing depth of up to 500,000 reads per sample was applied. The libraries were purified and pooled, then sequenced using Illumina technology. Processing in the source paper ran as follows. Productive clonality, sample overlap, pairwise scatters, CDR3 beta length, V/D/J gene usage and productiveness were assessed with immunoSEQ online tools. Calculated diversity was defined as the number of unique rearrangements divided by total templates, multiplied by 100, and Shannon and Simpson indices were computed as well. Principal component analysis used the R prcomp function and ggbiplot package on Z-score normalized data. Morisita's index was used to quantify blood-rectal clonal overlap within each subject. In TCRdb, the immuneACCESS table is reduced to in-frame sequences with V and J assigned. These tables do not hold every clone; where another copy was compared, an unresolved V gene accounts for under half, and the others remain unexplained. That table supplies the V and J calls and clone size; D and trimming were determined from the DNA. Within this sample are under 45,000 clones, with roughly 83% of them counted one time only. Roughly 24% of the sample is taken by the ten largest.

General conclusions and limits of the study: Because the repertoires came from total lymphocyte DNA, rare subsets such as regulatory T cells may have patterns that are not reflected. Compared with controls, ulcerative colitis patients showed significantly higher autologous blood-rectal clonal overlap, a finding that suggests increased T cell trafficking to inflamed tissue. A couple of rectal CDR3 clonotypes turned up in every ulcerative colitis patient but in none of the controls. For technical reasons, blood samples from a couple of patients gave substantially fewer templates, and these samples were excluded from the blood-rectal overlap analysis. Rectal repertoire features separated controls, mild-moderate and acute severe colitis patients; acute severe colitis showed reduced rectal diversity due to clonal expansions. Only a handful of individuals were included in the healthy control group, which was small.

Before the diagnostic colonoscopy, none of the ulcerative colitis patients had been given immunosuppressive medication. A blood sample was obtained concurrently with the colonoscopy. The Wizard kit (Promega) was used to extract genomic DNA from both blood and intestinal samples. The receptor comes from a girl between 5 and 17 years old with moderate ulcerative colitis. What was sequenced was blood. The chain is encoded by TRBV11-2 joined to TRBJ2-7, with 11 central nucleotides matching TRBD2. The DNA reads TGTGCCAGCAGCATAAATAGCGGGGGGGCTGACGAGCAGTACTTC. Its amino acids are CASSINSGGADEQYF.